Below are 27 T cell receptor beta chains sequenced from a single sample in a study of T cells in Graves' hyperthyroidism and ophthalmopathy (dated 2019 in TCRdb). The receptor library was made with multiplex PCR. Sequencing was performed on an Illumina HiSeq 2000. TCR beta CDR3 regions were amplified from RNA transcripts. A first-round RT-PCR of the TCR CDR3 used the HTBI primer set with the Qiagen OneStep RT-PCR kit. TCRdb passed the public sequencing reads through fastp at Q25 and MiXCR, retaining productive beta sequences. CDR3 protein sequences are deduplicated, and each keeps its most common genes and DNA. The sample table lists roughly 100,000 distinct CDR3 sequences, approximately 40% of them with a count of one. 10% to 13% of the sample is in the top ten clones. Sequencing input: peripheral blood or thyroid tissue (not recorded which). The source of these receptors is a woman in her twenties or thirties with Graves' hyperthyroidism.

This clonotype was counted many times. The chain combines TRBV28 with TRBJ2-7; D gene ambiguous. The CDR3 is made up of 13 amino acids. Trimming pared 8 bases from V and 4 bases from J, leaving 15 bases between. Germline V gene sequence: CDR1 MDHEN, CDR2 SYDVKM. The CDR3 loop is CASSWPSFYEQYF. CDR3 sequence (DNA): TGTGCCAGCTCTTGGCCCTCCTTTTACGAGCAGTACTTC.

This chain joins TRBV12-3 or TRBV12-4 and TRBJ2-3; 7 positions agree with TRBD2. The J segment lost 1 base and the V segment lost 3 bases, leaving 4 bases of the junction unmatched. The CDR3 sequence is 15 residues long. The CDR3 nucleotides read TGTGCCAGCAGTTTTTTTCTAGCGGGCACAGATACGCAGTATTTT. Translating gives CASSFFLAGTDTQYF.

The sample holds one count of this clonotype. The V and J genes are TRBV24-1 and TRBJ2-4; D call uncertain. CDR3 length: 13 amino acids. V lost 6 bases and J 5 bases, leaving 10 bases between the germline ends. Germline lookup yields CDR1 KGHDR and CDR2 SFDVKD. The CDR3 coding sequence is TGTGCCACCAGTCCCCGCGGTCAAAACATTCAGTACTTC. This codes for CATSPRGQNIQYF.

This clonotype was found many times. This rearrangement joins TRBV6-6 to TRBJ2-7; a possible D gene is TRBD1 (7 bases). The germline gives CDR1 MNHNY, CDR2 SVGAGI (reference sequence). CDR3 length: 16 residues. Trimming took off 6 bases at V and 2 bases at J, with 20 bases between the two ends. For the CDR3, the DNA is TGTGCCAGCAGAGGGGGCGGGAATTTCTTTACCTACGAGCAGTACTTC. Its protein product is CASRGGGNFFTYEQYF.

Details on this clonotype: Germline and junction disagree at one end, which may indicate a read error. The chain combines TRBV5-1 with TRBJ2-7, with no clear D. The CDR3 runs 12 residues. Germline V gene lookup returns CDR1 SGHRS and CDR2 YFSETQ. This chain's CDR3 is CASSSGNYEQHF. Written as DNA, the CDR3 is TGCGCCAGCAGCTCGGGCAACTACGAGCAGCACTTC.

This clonotype was seen at least ten times. V usage is TRBV24-1 and J usage is TRBJ1-2; 11 nucleotides match TRBD1. CDR1 and CDR2 from the germline V gene are KGHDR and SFDVKD. This CDR3 has 15 residues. Unmatched junction bases numbered 3, after V lost 4 bases and J lost 3 bases. As DNA, the CDR3 is TGTGCCACCAGTGACGGACAGGGGGCGGACTATGGCTACACCTTC. As protein: CATSDGQGADYGYTF.

This clonotype has at least ten counts. Possible read error: a much larger clone is one base away. The chain employs TRBV5-1 and TRBJ2-7; D is perhaps TRBD2 (6 bases). Germline-derived CDR1 and CDR2 are SGHRS and YFSETQ. The length of the CDR3 is 12 residues. The CDR3 is CANSLGGNEQYF. The CDR3 nucleotides read TGCGCCAACAGCTTGGGCGGGAACGAGCAGTACTTC.

This clonotype has a handful of counts. This chain connects TRBV7-3 to TRBJ2-3; TRBD2 agrees at 7 bases. Germline assignment: CDR1 SGHTA and CDR2 FQGTGA. With V trimmed by 5 bases and J by 2 bases, 4 bases remained unmatched. This CDR3 has 14 residues. CDR3 amino acids: CASSRERDTDTQYF. As DNA, the CDR3 is TGTGCCAGCAGCCGTGAGCGGGACACAGATACGCAGTATTTT.

V usage is TRBV29-1 and J usage is TRBJ2-2; D ambiguous. V gave up 4 bases and J gave up 4 bases, with 7 bases separating them. Germline assignment: CDR1 SQVTM and CDR2 ANQGSEA. The CDR3 consists of 12 residues. CDR3: CSVVGATGELFF. The CDR3 coding sequence is TGCAGCGTTGTAGGTGCCACCGGGGAGCTGTTTTTT.

This clonotype came up many times. The CDR3 end shows no conserved phenylalanine or tryptophan, and so a read error is likely. The limits of the CDR3 on the DNA are not certain, so only TCRdb's listed CDR3 is given. The chain combines TRBV27 with TRBJ2-7. Germline V gives CDR1 MNHEY, CDR2 SMNVEV (reference sequence). The CDR3 length equals 12 residues, ends included. The chain's CDR3 is CASSSTSGSWFM.

The rearrangement links TRBV20-1 to TRBJ1-1; TRBD1 matches 9 bases. The CDR3 loop spans 14 amino acids. V shed 8 bases and J 4 bases; nucleotides not matched to a gene: 11. The V gene's germline CDR1 is DFQATT and CDR2 SNEGSKA (reference sequence). This chain's CDR3 is CSSKGGQGPTEAFF. The CDR3 DNA sequence: TGCAGTTCGAAGGGGGGACAGGGCCCCACTGAAGCTTTCTTT.

Comments on this clonotype: A much larger clone sits a single nucleotide away, making a read error possible. This sequence joins TRBV7-9 and TRBJ1-1, with D uncertain. V lost 11 bases to trimming and J lost 4 bases, with 23 bases between them. The CDR3 is 15 amino acids. Germline V CDR1 and CDR2: SEHNR, FQNEAQ (reference sequence). For the CDR3, the DNA is TGTGCCGGCACCCTGAAGCGGGCAGGCCTCACTGAAGCTTTCTTT. Residues: CAGTLKRAGLTEAFF.

This clonotype was observed many times. The genes are TRBV5-1 and TRBJ1-1; D possibly corresponds to TRBD1 (6 bases). The CDR3 sequence is 11 residues long. Trimming left V 4 bases short and J 6 bases short, with 7 bases between. Germline lookup yields CDR1 SGHRS and CDR2 YFSETQ. The CDR3, as DNA: TGCGCCAGCAGCCAGGGGCCTGAAGCTTTCTTT. This sequence encodes CASSQGPEAFF.

Worth noting for this clonotype: A read error may be the cause here, since a much bigger clone is one base away. The J gene is TRBJ1-2, the V gene TRBV3-1; D ambiguous. Germline V CDR1 and CDR2: LGHDT, YNNKEL (reference sequence). The CDR3 loop spans 12 amino acids. The CDR3 DNA sequence: TGTGCCAGCAGCCCATTTGGCTATGGCTACGCCTTC. Residues: CASSPFGYGYAF.

This clonotype was observed many times. The DNA for the CDR3 is TGTGCCAGCACCTCGACAGGCGGTGGCTACACCTTC. Translated: CASTSTGGGYTF. The chain combines TRBV7-2 with TRBJ1-2; D possibly corresponds to TRBD1 (6 bases). The CDR3 runs to 12 residues. Germline lookup yields CDR1 SGHTA and CDR2 FQGNSA. V lost 7 bases to trimming and J lost 7 bases, with 13 bases between them.

This clonotype appeared a few times. The chain combines TRBV27 with TRBJ1-1; 9 nucleotides agree with TRBD1. The V gene's germline CDR1 is MNHEY and CDR2 SMNVEV (reference sequence). Trimming at V came to 6 bases and at J to 5 bases, leaving 4 bases not matched to a gene. The length of the CDR3 is 13 residues. The CDR3 sequence: CASRRQGGTEAFF. The DNA for the CDR3 is TGTGCCAGCAGGAGACAGGGGGGGACTGAAGCTTTCTTT.

This clonotype was recorded many times. The chain joins TRBV14 to TRBJ2-7; TRBD2 matches 7 bases. In germline, CDR1 is SGHDN, CDR2 FVKESK. V lost 4 bases and J lost 2; bases outside the gene matches: 8. This CDR3 is 15 amino acids long. The CDR3 DNA reads TGTGCCAGCAGCCGGCTCGGACTAGGAACCTACGAGCAGTACTTC. This sequence encodes CASSRLGLGTYEQYF.

This clonotype has ten or more counts. This chain links TRBV6-6 with TRBJ1-1, with D hard to call. The V gene lost 0 bases and the J gene lost 0 bases, with 8 bases spanning the gap. CDR3 length equals 15 residues. CDR1 and CDR2 (germline): MNHNY, SVGAGI (reference sequence). CDR3 nucleotide sequence: TGTGCCAGCAGTTACTCTGCCAGATTGAACACTGAAGCTTTCTTT. Translation gives CASSYSARLNTEAFF.

The sample holds one count of this clonotype. Sequence at one end of the junction differs from germline and may be a read error. This chain uses TRBV9 with TRBJ2-4, with 10 bases lining up with TRBD2. The germline V gene encodes CDR1 SGDLS and CDR2 YYNGEE. CDR3 length equals 16 residues. The CDR3 loop reads CASSQGLAVARNIQYF. CDR3 in DNA: TGTGCCAGCAGCCAAGGACTAGCGGTAGCCAGAAACATTCAGTACTTC.

Details on this clonotype: Since the CDR3 does not end with the conserved phenylalanine or tryptophan, this likely comes from a read error. No DNA is shown, since the ends of the CDR3 on it are uncertain; the CDR3 is the one TCRdb lists. The V call is TRBV10-3, the J call TRBJ1-2. The length of the CDR3 is 13 amino acids, counting both ends. Germline CDR1 reads ENHRY; CDR2 reads SYGVKD. CDR3 in amino acids: CAITGDANYGYTD.

The chain combines TRBV20-1 with TRBJ1-2; D remains unclear. This CDR3 is 10 amino acids long. Trimming took off 4 bases at V and 8 bases at J, with 8 bases between the two ends. Per the germline V gene, CDR1 is DFQATT and CDR2 is SNEGSKA (reference sequence). DNA for the CDR3: TGCAGTGCTAACCCTAAGGGCTACACCTTC. This encodes CSANPKGYTF.

The chain employs TRBV7-8 and TRBJ2-3; tentative D call: TRBD2 (6 bases). Germline V lookup: CDR1 SGHVS, CDR2 FQNEAQ. The ends were cut back, 5 bases at V and 2 bases at J, with 14 bases in the middle. The length of the CDR3 is 15 residues. The CDR3 coding sequence is TGTGCCAGCAGCCCAGGACGGGGGAACACAGATACGCAGTATTTT. Protein sequence: CASSPGRGNTDTQYF. Variable domain in full (rest from reference TRBV7-8 and TRBJ2-3): GAGVSQSPRYKVAKRGQDVALRCDPISGHVSLFWYQQALGQGPEFLTYFQNEAQLDKSGLPSDRFFAERPEGSVSTLKIQRTQQEDSAVYLCASSPGRGNTDTQYFGPGTRLTVL.

This clonotype has a count of ten or more. This sequence joins TRBV5-8 and TRBJ2-2; the match to TRBD2 covers 14 bases. With 4 bases clipped from V and 6 bases from J, the junction kept 8 bases outside the gene matches. Per the germline V gene, CDR1 is SGHTS and CDR2 is YDEGEE. The CDR3 runs 17 residues. The CDR3, as DNA: TGTGCCAGCAGCGGCGGGACTAGCGGGAGACGACCCGGGGAGCTGTTTTTT. Its protein is CASSGGTSGRRPGELFF.

This clonotype was observed at least ten times. The V gene is TRBV19, the J gene TRBJ1-5, with unresolved D. Trimming cost V 5 bases and J 5 bases, with 13 bases left between them. Looked up from germline, CDR1 is LNHDA and CDR2 is SQIVND (reference sequence). CDR3 length: 14 amino acids. In DNA, the CDR3 is TGTGCCAGTAGTCCTACAGCGGGTCATCAGCCCCAGCATTTT. This translates into CASSPTAGHQPQHF.

This chain connects TRBV20-1 to TRBJ2-2; D is possibly TRBD1 (6 bases). This CDR3 comprises 16 residues. V shed 0 bases and J shed 2 bases, with 13 bases lying between them. In germline, CDR1 is DFQATT, CDR2 SNEGSKA (reference sequence). CDR3 loop: CSARDWTAGNTGELFF. The CDR3 bases are TGCAGTGCTAGAGATTGGACAGCTGGAAACACCGGGGAGCTGTTTTTT.

The chain uses TRBV7-6 and TRBJ1-2; the match to TRBD1 covers 9 bases. The CDR3 has 15 amino acids. The germline CDR1 and CDR2 sequences are SGHVS and FNYEAQ. V was clipped by 4 bases and J by 8 bases; unmatched bases: 11. The CDR3 DNA reads as TGTGCCAGCAGCTCCAGTCCCGGGACAGGGACCGGCTACACCTTC. As protein: CASSSSPGTGTGYTF.

This chain links TRBV5-4 with TRBJ2-3; D unclear. This CDR3 contains 14 residues. Germline loops: CDR1 SGHNT, CDR2 YYREEE (reference sequence). Trimming left V 4 bases short and J 2 bases short, with 11 bases between. The CDR3 loop is CASSHVKSTDTQYF. CDR3 in DNA: TGTGCCAGCAGCCACGTGAAGTCCACAGATACGCAGTATTTT.